This TCR beta chain was identified during a study of shared T cell receptors in the human thymus. The CDR3 length is 13 residues. V dropped 4 bases and J dropped 4 bases, with 11 bases sitting between them. Germline loops: CDR1 SGHRS, CDR2 YFSETQ. The protocol was immunoSEQ multiplex PCR, while the TCRdb copy is restricted to in-frame clones and leaves out a portion. Of hundreds of thousands of clones in the sample, around 89% were seen once. This same sample was also part of a study on human thymus T cells. That work states: The thymus tissue came from resections taken during corrective heart surgery. Thymic and blood repertoires seemed to favor certain V and J genes.

The V gene is TRBV5-1, the J gene TRBJ1-1, with D tentatively TRBD1 (5 bases). The source material was thymocytes. This clonotype was sampled from a boy in the first two years of life with a congenital heart defect. CDR3 sequence: CASSATAGTEAFF. CDR3 nucleotide sequence: TGCGCCAGCAGCGCGACAGCAGGCACTGAAGCTTTCTTT.